The 2 T cell receptor beta chains in this list originate from one sample, sequenced in a study of shared clonotypes between healthy human individuals. TCRdb's copy holds only in-frame clones and misses some; the assay was immunoSEQ multiplex PCR. This sample yields roughly 2.2 million clones, of which around 93% are seen a single time; 0.3% to 0.45% belongs to the top ten. The sequenced sample was naive CD4+ T cells from PBMCs. Subset given: CD45RA+ positively selected. These receptors all stem from a man aged 18 to 29 in good health. Some clones in this sample may be carry-over from other donors' samples.

The rearrangement joins TRBV18 to TRBJ2-1; the D gene could be TRBD1 or TRBD2 (5 bases each). Per the germline V gene, CDR1 is KGHSH and CDR2 is LQKENI. The V gene lost 6 bases and the J gene lost 9 bases, with 24 bases spanning the gap. The CDR3 covers 16 residues. The CDR3 here is CASSLGENSVTGEQFF. The CDR3 DNA reads as TGTGCCAGCTCTTTGGGGGAAAATAGTGTCACCGGTGAGCAGTTCTTC.

CDR3 sequence: CASSLQGDYGYTF. For the CDR3, the DNA is TGTGCCAGCAGTCTACAGGGGGACTATGGCTACACCTTC. The V call is TRBV27, the J call TRBJ1-2; 8 bases fit TRBD1. After removal of 5 bases from V and 3 bases from J, the junction contained 2 bases not matched to a gene. CDR1 MNHEY and CDR2 SMNVEV come from the germline V gene (reference sequence). The CDR3 is 13 amino acids.